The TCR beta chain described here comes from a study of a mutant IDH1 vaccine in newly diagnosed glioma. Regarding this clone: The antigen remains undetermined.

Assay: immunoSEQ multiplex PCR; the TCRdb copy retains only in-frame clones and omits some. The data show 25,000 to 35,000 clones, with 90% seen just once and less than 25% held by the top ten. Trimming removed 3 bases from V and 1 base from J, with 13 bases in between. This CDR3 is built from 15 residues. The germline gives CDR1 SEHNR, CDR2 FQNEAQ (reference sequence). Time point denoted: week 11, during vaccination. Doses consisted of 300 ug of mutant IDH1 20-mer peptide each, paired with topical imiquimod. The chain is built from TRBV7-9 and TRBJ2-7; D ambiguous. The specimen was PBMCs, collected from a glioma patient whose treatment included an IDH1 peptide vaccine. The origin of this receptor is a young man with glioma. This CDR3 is CASSLVLGPSYEQYF. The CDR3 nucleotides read TGTGCCAGCAGCTTGGTTCTAGGGCCTTCCTACGAGCAGTACTTC.